A selection of T cell receptor beta chains follows, all from one sample in a study of blood T cell repertoires in COVID-19. Here immunoSEQ multiplex PCR was the method, and the copy in TCRdb shows in-frame clones only, minus some. The sample includes 220,000 or so clones, roughly 89% of them seen just once. The specimen was peripheral blood. The receptors derive from a man in his fifties or sixties who had recovered from COVID-19. The CDR3 runs from the conserved cysteine through the conserved F or W. A D gene is named only where the DNA matches it firmly. The size entry is marked missing in some rows and otherwise reads once, few, many or a size class.

d_call: .
v_call: TRBV29-1
j_call: TRBJ1-2
clone_size: .
cdr3_nt: TGCAGCGTCCTCGAGCCAGGGTGGAACTATGGCTACACCTTC
cdr3_aa: CSVLEPGWNYGYTF

d_call: TRBD2
v_call: TRBV11-2
j_call: TRBJ2-5
clone_size: .
cdr3_nt: TGTGCCAGCAGCTTAGTTCCAGCGGGGAAACAAGAGACCCAGTACTTC
cdr3_aa: CASSLVPAGKQETQYF

d_call: TRBD1
v_call: TRBV7-6
j_call: TRBJ1-2
clone_size: .
cdr3_nt: TGTGCCAGCAGCGAACAGGGGGAGGGCTACACCTTC
cdr3_aa: CASSEQGEGYTF

d_call: .
v_call: TRBV6-5
j_call: TRBJ1-5
clone_size: .
cdr3_nt: TGTGCCAGCAAGATTGCAGGGAATCAGCCCCAGCATTTT
cdr3_aa: CASKIAGNQPQHF

d_call: TRBD1
v_call: TRBV9
j_call: TRBJ1-6
clone_size: .
cdr3_nt: TGTGCCAGCAGCGTAGGGGACAGGGATTCACCCCTCCACTTT
cdr3_aa: CASSVGDRDSPLHF

d_call: .
v_call: TRBV9
j_call: TRBJ2-7
clone_size: once
cdr3_nt: TGTGCCAGCAGCGCCAGGGGCAGGCACGAGCAGTACTTC
cdr3_aa: CASSARGRHEQYF

d_call: .
v_call: TRBV19
j_call: TRBJ2-1
clone_size: .
cdr3_nt: TGTGCCAGTAGTATGTTCAGGTCGATTGAGCAGTTCTTC
cdr3_aa: CASSMFRSIEQFF

d_call: TRBD1
v_call: TRBV18
j_call: TRBJ1-6
clone_size: .
cdr3_nt: TGTGCCAGCTCACCCAGGGGGGACAACCCTAATTCACCCCTCCACTTT
cdr3_aa: CASSPRGDNPNSPLHF

d_call: .
v_call: TRBV27
j_call: TRBJ2-2
clone_size: .
cdr3_nt: TGTGCCAGCAGTAGTATAGGCGGATCCGGGGAGCTGTTTTTT
cdr3_aa: CASSSIGGSGELFF

d_call: TRBD1
v_call: TRBV10-3
j_call: TRBJ1-5
clone_size: .
cdr3_nt: TGTGCCATCAGAGGGACAGGGGATCAGCCCCAGCATTTT
cdr3_aa: CAIRGTGDQPQHF

d_call: TRBD1
v_call: TRBV2
j_call: TRBJ1-1
clone_size: .
cdr3_nt: TGTGCCACCATGGACAGGACGAACACTGAAGCTTTCTTT
cdr3_aa: CATMDRTNTEAFF

d_call: TRBD1
v_call: TRBV19
j_call: TRBJ1-2
clone_size: .
cdr3_nt: TGTGCCAGTACCCTCGGGACAGGGGGCGCATACTACACCTTC
cdr3_aa: CASTLGTGGAYYTF

d_call: TRBD2
v_call: TRBV13
j_call: TRBJ2-1
clone_size: .
cdr3_nt: TGTGCCAGCAGCTTAGAGCGGGGGAAGCAGTTCTTC
cdr3_aa: CASSLERGKQFF

d_call: .
v_call: TRBV5-4
j_call: TRBJ2-1
clone_size: .
cdr3_nt: TGTGCCAGCAGCTTGGCATTATCGCGGCGAAGCTCCTACAATGAGCAGTTCTTC
cdr3_aa: CASSLALSRRSSYNEQFF

d_call: .
v_call: TRBV6-5
j_call: TRBJ2-7
clone_size: few
cdr3_nt: TGTGCCAGCAGTTACTTTAGCTCCTACTCCTACGAGCAGTACTTC
cdr3_aa: CASSYFSSYSYEQYF

d_call: TRBD2
v_call: TRBV6-5
j_call: TRBJ2-3
clone_size: .
cdr3_nt: TGTGCCAGCATGCAGGGACTAGCCGATACAGATACGCAGTATTTT
cdr3_aa: CASMQGLADTDTQYF

d_call: TRBD1
v_call: TRBV7-9
j_call: TRBJ1-4
clone_size: .
cdr3_nt: TGTGCCAGCAGGCAGACAGGGGGAAATGAAAAACTGTTTTTT
cdr3_aa: CASRQTGGNEKLFF

d_call: TRBD1
v_call: TRBV5-5
j_call: TRBJ1-2
clone_size: .
cdr3_nt: TGTGCCAGCAGCTTGGAACAGGGGGCGGACTATGGCTACACCTTC
cdr3_aa: CASSLEQGADYGYTF

d_call: .
v_call: TRBV6-5
j_call: TRBJ2-7
clone_size: .
cdr3_nt: TGTGCCAGCGCGGGGGCAGGGCGCGAGGTCTACGAGCAGTACTTC
cdr3_aa: CASAGAGREVYEQYF

d_call: TRBD2
v_call: TRBV5-4
j_call: TRBJ2-7
clone_size: .
cdr3_nt: TGTGCCAGCAGCTTTCTAGCGGGAGGGCGCGAGCAGTACTTC
cdr3_aa: CASSFLAGGREQYF

d_call: TRBD1
v_call: TRBV15
j_call: TRBJ2-7
clone_size: .
cdr3_nt: TGTGCCACCAGCGGGGGACAGGCCTACGAGCAGTACTTC
cdr3_aa: CATSGGQAYEQYF

d_call: TRBD2
v_call: TRBV3-1/TRBV3-2
j_call: TRBJ2-3
clone_size: .
cdr3_nt: TGTGCCAGCAGCCAAGTTAGCGGGAGGGCCCGAGATACGCAGTATTTT
cdr3_aa: CASSQVSGRARDTQYF

d_call: .
v_call: TRBV7-3
j_call: TRBJ1-1
clone_size: .
cdr3_nt: TGTGCCAGCAGCCGTAATTTGGCTACTGAAGCTTTCTTT
cdr3_aa: CASSRNLATEAFF

d_call: .
v_call: TRBV5-1
j_call: TRBJ1-1
clone_size: once
cdr3_nt: TGCGCCAGCAGCCCTGGGATAGGAGGGAACACTGAAGCTTTCTTT
cdr3_aa: CASSPGIGGNTEAFF

d_call: TRBD1
v_call: TRBV4-2
j_call: TRBJ2-1
clone_size: .
cdr3_nt: TGTGCCAGCAGCCCGGGACAGCAAAACTACAATGAGCAGTTCTTC
cdr3_aa: CASSPGQQNYNEQFF

d_call: .
v_call: TRBV2
j_call: TRBJ2-7
clone_size: .
cdr3_nt: TGTGCCAGCAGTTTTCGCTACGAGCAGTACTTC
cdr3_aa: CASSFRYEQYF

d_call: .
v_call: TRBV9
j_call: TRBJ2-2
clone_size: .
cdr3_nt: TGTGCCAGCAGCGCGAGGCTCGGCCCTGGTGGGGAGCTGTTTTTT
cdr3_aa: CASSARLGPGGELFF

d_call: .
v_call: TRBV5-1
j_call: TRBJ2-1
clone_size: .
cdr3_nt: TGCGCCAGCAGCATCGGGACTTCAGGTGGAAGGGAGCAGTTCTTC
cdr3_aa: CASSIGTSGGREQFF

d_call: TRBD1
v_call: TRBV10-1
j_call: TRBJ1-1
clone_size: .
cdr3_nt: TGCGCCAGCAGTGAGGACAGGGGGCCGAATTTGATGAACACTGAAGCTTTCTTT
cdr3_aa: CASSEDRGPNLMNTEAFF

d_call: .
v_call: TRBV27
j_call: TRBJ1-2
clone_size: .
cdr3_nt: TGTGCCAGCAGAGCCGGGTCTTGGTGGTATGGCTACACCTTC
cdr3_aa: CASRAGSWWYGYTF

d_call: .
v_call: TRBV11-2
j_call: TRBJ1-5
clone_size: once
cdr3_nt: TGTGCCAGCAGCTTAGACAGGGGTGACAATCAGCCCCAGCATTTT
cdr3_aa: CASSLDRGDNQPQHF